The T cell receptor (beta chain) described here comes from a study of blood T cells in healthy people across ages. Looking at the study overall: About one barcoded beta molecule per two T cells was the capture yield of template switching.

The V segment lost 7 bases and the J segment 6 bases; nucleotides outside the gene matches: 3. The germline CDR1 and CDR2 sequences are SQVTM and ANQGSEA. CDR3 size: 12 residues. Caucasian individuals from Russia who were healthy and aged roughly 6 to 95 acted as donors. Samples had at least 6.5 million PBMCs isolated from them. Findings and caveats of the study: Among long-lived donors, naive CD4+ cells were more numerous and diversity higher than in aged donors.

The authors ran a second PCR of roughly 6 to 12 cycles using a sample-barcoded 5' primer and a J-beta primer mix. Using its own MiXCR run on the 5' RACE reads, TCRdb lists one record per CDR3 protein. The sample has roughly 1.4 million distinct CDR3 sequences, almost 60% seen once. On this clonotype itself: The antigen is not known.

The chain carries TRBV29-1 and TRBJ2-3; 11 bases map to TRBD1. The sample taken for sequencing was blood. The source of this sequence is a man between 18 and 35 years old in good health. The CDR3 sequence is CSAGQGADTQYF. The CDR3 DNA is TGCAGCGCAGGACAGGGGGCGGATACGCAGTATTTT.